The next 29 T cell receptor beta chains were all read from a single sample in a study of blood T cell repertoires in COVID-19 (dated by TCRdb to 2020 to 2021). Libraries were made using the immunoSEQ multiplex PCR assay. Imported from immuneACCESS, the table was reduced by TCRdb to in-frame sequences with V and J called. These copies leave out some clones; in studies compared against another copy, an unresolved V gene accounts for under half, and the cause of the remainder is not known. The sample data list roughly 520,000 clones, and 85% to 90% of these were observed just once. Of the sample, approximately 1.8% is held by the ten largest clones. Sequenced sample: PBMCs or T cells enriched from blood (not recorded which). These receptors were collected from a woman between 40 and 50 years old who had recovered from COVID-19.

The V call is TRBV25-1, the J call TRBJ2-3; no clear D. V gave up 11 bases and J gave up 4 bases, with 10 bases separating them. The CDR3 sequence is 11 residues long. Germline CDR1 and CDR2: MGHDK and SYGVNS. Written as DNA, the CDR3 is TGTGCCGGTATCCGGGCAGATACGCAGTATTTT. This translates into CAGIRADTQYF.

This chain joins TRBV27 and TRBJ2-2; D is perhaps TRBD2 (5 bases). With 2 bases removed from V and 2 bases from J, the gap between germline ends came to 15 bases. The CDR3 is made up of 17 amino acids. Germline CDR1 is MNHEY and CDR2 is SMNVEV (reference sequence). The CDR3 bases are TGTGCCAGCAGTTTAAATTTTTTCGGGGATAACACCGGGGAGCTGTTTTTT. The encoded protein is CASSLNFFGDNTGELFF.

The chain couples TRBV21-1 to TRBJ1-1; the table assigns TRBD1, which was not confirmed against the DNA. TRBV21-1 is a known pseudogene. The CDR3 has 14 amino acids. The CDR3 is CASKSEWAQTEAFF. CDR3 nucleotide sequence: TGTGCCAGCAAATCTGAGTGGGCACAGACTGAAGCTTTCTTT.

The V call is TRBV3-1 (or the pseudogene TRBV3-2), the J call TRBJ2-3, with D unresolved. The CDR3 spans 12 residues. V lost 4 bases to trimming and J lost 4 bases, with 6 bases between them. CDR1 LGHDT and CDR2 YNNKEL come from the germline V gene (reference sequence). CDR3 nucleotide sequence: TGTGCCAGCAGCCTTTTAGCAGATACGCAGTATTTT. This translates into CASSLLADTQYF.

This rearrangement joins TRBV11-2 to TRBJ2-3, with 8 bases identical to TRBD1. The CDR3 consists of 18 residues. Germline assignment: CDR1 SGHAT and CDR2 FQNNGV. V was pared by 4 bases and J by 5 bases, with 17 bases of the junction left unmatched. CDR3 sequence (DNA): TGTGCCAGCAGCTCGGGGCCTACAGGGGGACGAGCCCGAGATACGCAGTATTTT. Translating it yields CASSSGPTGGRARDTQYF. The full variable domain, with the rest looked up from reference TRBV11-2 and TRBJ2-3, is EAGVAQSPRYKIIEKRQSVAFWCNPISGHATLYWYQQILGQGPKLLIQFQNNGVVDDSQLPKDRFSAERLKGVDSTLKIQPAKLEDSAVYLCASSSGPTGGRARDTQYFGPGTRLTVL.

V and J are TRBV30 and TRBJ1-1, with TRBD1 identical over 10 bases. CDR1 is GTSNPN, CDR2 SVGIG, per germline (reference sequence). With 1 base clipped from V and 8 bases from J, the junction kept 4 bases outside the gene matches. There are 13 residues in the CDR3. The CDR3 loop reads CAWSATDRGEAFF. DNA of the CDR3: TGTGCCTGGAGTGCCACGGACAGGGGGGAAGCTTTCTTT.

V and J are TRBV19 and TRBJ1-4; the match to TRBD1 covers 7 bases. The V segment lost 4 bases and the J segment 5 bases; nucleotides outside the gene matches: 7. Germline CDR1 is LNHDA and CDR2 is SQIVND (reference sequence). The CDR3 has 15 residues. The DNA for the CDR3 is TGTGCCAGTAGTAAAACGGGACAGCGGAATGAAAAACTGTTTTTT. Residues: CASSKTGQRNEKLFF.

This clone was seen only a few times. V usage is TRBV24-1 and J usage is TRBJ1-2; unclear D gene. V was cut by 5 bases and J by 9 bases, with 12 bases left in between. Germline V gene data show CDR1 as KGHDR and CDR2 as SFDVKD. This CDR3 spans 12 amino acids. This chain's CDR3 is CATSGGVNSYTF. For the CDR3, the DNA is TGTGCCACCAGTGGCGGGGTAAACAGCTACACCTTC.

The genes are TRBV10-1 and TRBJ2-7; weak D call: TRBD1 (5 bases). V lost 6 bases and J 4 bases, leaving 10 bases between the germline ends. Germline V CDR1 and CDR2: WNHNN, SYGVQD (reference sequence). CDR3 length equals 12 residues. The CDR3 sequence is CASRGQGYEQYF. The DNA of the CDR3 is TGCGCCAGCAGAGGCCAGGGTTACGAGCAGTACTTC.

Worth noting for this clone: The sample holds other DNA sequences that translate to the same CDR3. The rearrangement uses TRBV5-1 and TRBJ1-1; D is unresolved. Trimming took 0 bases from V and 3 from J, leaving 6 bases between them. Germline CDR1 reads SGHRS; CDR2 reads YFSETQ. CDR3 size: 13 residues. The CDR3 DNA reads as TGCGCCAGCAGCTTGGGCAGATACACTGAAGCTTTCTTT. This codes for CASSLGRYTEAFF.

This clone has just one count. The chain carries TRBV6-5 and TRBJ1-6; D may be TRBD1 (6 bases). This CDR3 comprises 13 residues. V was shortened by 4 bases and J by 13 bases, with 14 bases between the two germline ends. Germline V gene lookup returns CDR1 MNHEY and CDR2 SVGAGI. This CDR3 is CASSSVDRSPLHF. The CDR3 coding sequence is TGTGCCAGCAGTTCGGTAGACAGGTCTCCCCTCCACTTT.

The chain is built from TRBV6-2 or TRBV6-3 and TRBJ1-1, with D tentatively TRBD1 (5 bases). The germline V gene encodes CDR1 MNHEY and CDR2 SVGEGT. The CDR3 has 13 amino acids. V was trimmed by 6 bases and J by 4 bases, leaving 12 bases between them. The CDR3 nucleotides are TGTGCCAGCAGCCCCCCAGGGTCCACTGAAGCTTTCTTT. Residues: CASSPPGSTEAFF.

This chain links TRBV3-1 (or the pseudogene TRBV3-2) with TRBJ1-3; D unclear. CDR3 size: 18 residues. CDR1 LGHDT and CDR2 YNNKEL come from the germline V gene (reference sequence). V dropped 1 base and J dropped 0 bases, with 16 bases sitting between them. The CDR3 coding sequence is TGTGCCAGCAGCCAAGTGAAAGTGTGGTCGGGCTCTGGAAACACCATATATTTT. Protein: CASSQVKVWSGSGNTIYF.

This rearrangement joins TRBV11-2 to TRBJ1-4; D possibly corresponds to TRBD1 (6 bases). V was clipped by 6 bases and J by 2 bases, with 22 bases between them. CDR1 is SGHAT, CDR2 FQNNGV, per germline. This CDR3 has 18 amino acids. The CDR3 region is CASRHVGARLRTNEKLFF. The CDR3 DNA sequence: TGTGCCAGCAGGCATGTGGGGGCGCGGCTGAGGACTAATGAAAAACTGTTTTTT.

The table lists this clone with a count of one. This chain links TRBV5-4 with TRBJ2-1, with 8 bases identical to TRBD2. The CDR3 loop spans 16 amino acids. From germline, CDR1 is SGHNT and CDR2 YYREEE (reference sequence). The J segment lost 0 bases and the V segment lost 4 bases, leaving 6 bases of the junction unmatched. CDR3 in DNA: TGTGCCAGCAGCCCGGACAGCGGGAGCTCCTACAATGAGCAGTTCTTC. Translating it yields CASSPDSGSSYNEQFF.

The rearrangement uses TRBV6-5 and TRBJ1-3, with a possible D match to TRBD1 (6 bases). This CDR3 is 14 amino acids long. Germline V gene lookup returns CDR1 MNHEY and CDR2 SVGAGI. Trimming shortened V by 6 bases and J by 0 bases, and 9 bases separated the two germline ends. CDR3 nucleotide sequence: TGTGCCAGCAGGGACAGATTCTCTGGAAACACCATATATTTT. It yields the protein CASRDRFSGNTIYF.

Note on this clone: Other DNA sequences within the sample encode an identical CDR3. The chain joins TRBV18 to TRBJ1-4; 12 nucleotides agree with TRBD1. The germline gives CDR1 KGHSH, CDR2 LQKENI. The CDR3 is 15 residues long. V dropped 2 bases and J dropped 8; count of bases not matched to a gene: 3. CDR3 in amino acids: CASSPRGTGGEKLFF. The CDR3, as DNA: TGTGCCAGCTCACCAAGGGGGACAGGGGGCGAAAAACTGTTTTTT.

The chain joins TRBV4-3 to TRBJ1-1; D gene ambiguous. This CDR3 is built from 18 residues. Trimming left V 0 bases short and J 0 bases short, with 17 bases between. The germline V gene has CDR1 LGHNA and CDR2 YSLEER. The CDR3 sequence is CASSQDRGQMPMNTEAFF. CDR3 coding DNA: TGCGCCAGCAGCCAAGATAGAGGGCAGATGCCTATGAACACTGAAGCTTTCTTT.

CDR3 residues: CASRGQDSYEQYF. In nucleotides, the CDR3 is TGTGCCAGCAGGGGACAGGACTCCTACGAGCAGTACTTC. The V and J genes are TRBV28 and TRBJ2-7, with 8 bases identical to TRBD1. Germline values: CDR1 MDHEN, CDR2 SYDVKM. This CDR3 comprises 13 residues. The trim removed 6 bases at V and 0 bases at J, leaving 1 base unmatched.

A word on this clone: Different DNA sequences within this sample yield the same CDR3. This sequence joins TRBV15 and TRBJ2-7, with TRBD2 as a possible D gene (5 bases). The V and J ends lost 0 bases and 4 bases respectively, with 7 bases between them. Germline CDR1 LNHNV, CDR2 YYDKDF (reference sequence). CDR3 size: 13 residues. The CDR3, as DNA: TGTGCCACCAGCAGAGATCCGGGGTACGAGCAGTACTTC. Translation gives CATSRDPGYEQYF.

The J gene is TRBJ2-2, the V gene TRBV18; 8 bases are shared with TRBD2. The CDR3 loop spans 14 amino acids. V gave up 6 bases and J gave up 1 base; unmatched junction bases: 1. Germline-derived CDR1 and CDR2 are KGHSH and LQKENI. In DNA, the CDR3 is TGTGCCAGCTCCGGGACTAGGAACACCGGGGAGCTGTTTTTT. It is translated as CASSGTRNTGELFF. The full variable domain, rest sourced from reference TRBV18 and TRBJ2-2, is NAGVMQNPRHLVRRRGQEARLRCSPMKGHSHVYWYRQLPEEGLKFMVYLQKENIIDESGMPKERFSAEFPKEGPSILRIQQVVRGDSAAYFCASSGTRNTGELFFGEGSRLTVL.

This chain uses TRBV19 with TRBJ2-2; tentative D call: TRBD1 (5 bases). Trimming pared 4 bases from V and 6 bases from J, leaving 15 bases between. The CDR3 sequence is 15 residues long. Germline CDR1 reads LNHDA; CDR2 reads SQIVND (reference sequence). CDR3 loop: CASSTHTGLPGELFF. The CDR3 coding sequence is TGTGCCAGTAGTACCCATACAGGATTGCCCGGGGAGCTGTTTTTT.

The V call is TRBV27, the J call TRBJ2-1, with 8 nucleotides matching TRBD1. Germline V CDR1 and CDR2: MNHEY, SMNVEV (reference sequence). Unmatched junction bases numbered 8, after V lost 4 bases and J lost 0 bases. The CDR3 runs to 17 residues. CDR3 bases: TGTGCCAGCAGTTGGGGGCCAGGGACAGGCTCCTACAATGAGCAGTTCTTC. This codes for CASSWGPGTGSYNEQFF.

V usage is TRBV25-1 and J usage is TRBJ1-3, with D uncertain. V was trimmed by 6 bases and J by 7 bases, leaving 16 bases between them. From germline, CDR1 is MGHDK and CDR2 SYGVNS. The CDR3 has 14 residues. In DNA form, the CDR3 reads TGTGCCAGCAGCCCCAATTGGGCTCTGAACACCATATATTTT. Translating it yields CASSPNWALNTIYF.

V is TRBV19 and J is TRBJ2-1; 8 bases agree with TRBD2. CDR1 is LNHDA and CDR2 is SQIVND in the germline V gene (reference sequence). The CDR3 runs to 14 residues. V lost 7 bases to trimming and J lost 7 bases; unmatched junction nucleotides: 9. CDR3 amino acids: CASTPGTSWNEQFF. CDR3 nucleotides: TGTGCCAGTACCCCAGGGACTAGTTGGAATGAGCAGTTCTTC. Complete variable domain (other parts from reference TRBV19 and TRBJ2-1): DGGITQSPKYLFRKEGQNVTLSCEQNLNHDAMYWYRQDPGQGLRLIYYSQIVNDFQKGDIAEGYSVSREKKESFPLTVTSAQKNPTAFYLCASTPGTSWNEQFFGPGTRLTVL.

The rearrangement joins TRBV27 to TRBJ1-6, with D maybe TRBD1 (5 bases). Germline CDR1 MNHEY, CDR2 SMNVEV (reference sequence). The V and J ends lost 3 bases and 14 bases respectively, with 20 bases between them. This CDR3 contains 15 residues. The CDR3: CASSFAWQGHVSLHF. Here the CDR3 DNA reads TGTGCCAGCAGTTTCGCCTGGCAGGGTCACGTATCCCTCCACTTT.

The chain employs TRBV7-9 and TRBJ1-4; D may be TRBD1 (6 bases). V was cut by 2 bases and J by 2 bases, with 12 bases left in between. Germline V gene lookup returns CDR1 SEHNR and CDR2 FQNEAQ (reference sequence). This CDR3 is 16 amino acids long. CDR3 sequence (DNA): TGTGCCAGCAGCTTACCACAGGGTGTCACTAATGAAAAACTGTTTTTT. Its translation is CASSLPQGVTNEKLFF. The full variable domain, its missing parts supplied by reference TRBV7-9 and TRBJ1-4, is DTGVSQNPRHKITKRGQNVTFRCDPISEHNRLYWYRQTLGQGPEFLTYFQNEAQLEKSRLLSDRFSAERPKGSFSTLEIQRTEQGDSAMYLCASSLPQGVTNEKLFFGSGTQLSVL.

The rearrangement links TRBV6-5 to TRBJ1-5; TRBD1 matches 7 bases. The CDR3 is 14 amino acids. V was clipped by 3 bases and J by 4 bases; unmatched bases: 3. Per the germline V gene, CDR1 is MNHEY and CDR2 is SVGAGI. For the CDR3, the DNA is TGTGCCAGCAGTTATAGGGGGCCTAATCAGCCCCAGCATTTT. This sequence encodes CASSYRGPNQPQHF.

V is TRBV5-8 and J is TRBJ1-2, with D unresolved. This CDR3 comprises 9 residues. V lost 9 bases and J 8 bases, leaving 8 bases between the germline ends. Germline V gene lookup returns CDR1 SGHTS and CDR2 YDEGEE. The CDR3 DNA reads TGTGCCACCCCGAGAGGCTACACCTTC. This encodes CATPRGYTF. Supplemented by reference TRBV5-8 and TRBJ1-2, the full variable domain reads EAGVTQSPTHLIKTRGQQATLRCSPISGHTSVYWYQQALGLGLQFLLWYDEGEERNRGNFPPRFSGRQFPNYSSELNVNALELEDSALYLCATPRGYTFGSGTRLTVV.